This note documents a single TCR beta chain sequence. This clone was observed once. The clone's antigen remains unknown. No base-level quality is on record; no much larger clone is a single base apart. The label giving this sample's time point can be read as: about 28 days (+/-7) after the second vaccine dose. AZD1222 recipients whose second dose came at about 4 weeks and those whose second dose came at about 12 weeks were combined into one group, since spike-specific TCR depth and breadth did not differ between the two schedules. Vaccinee samples were obtained from the UK trials COV001 and COV002, which included a single-blind randomized controlled phase 2/3 trial of AZD1222 (ChAdOx1 nCoV-19) in healthy adults. Trial participant PBMC samples were collected at day 0 and day 28 after the second dose for TCRbeta chain sequencing. V is pared back by 1 base and J by 2 bases, with 10 bases lying between the germline termini. CDR1 LNHNV and CDR2 YYDKDF are derived from the germline V gene (reference sequence). The CDR3 sequence holds 15 residues, the cysteine and phenylalanine included. Only CDR3 DNA remains: 45 bases, in frame from the first base.

The CDR3 regions of human TCRbeta chains were subjected to immunosequencing. The original pipeline was this. Repertoire TCRs were checked for matches against a reference library of SARS-CoV-2-specific TCRs that had been generated using the MIRA antigen-specificity platform. Breadth was defined as the fraction of unique TCRs that were SARS-CoV-2-associated. Depth was defined as the fraction of total T cells that were SARS-CoV-2-associated. Using the MIRA data, each spike-specific TCR was assigned both to the spike region to which the TCR was reactive and to a CD4 or CD8 class. Log10-transformed breadth and depth values were compared by one-way ANOVA with Sidak's multiple comparisons tests. Drawn from immuneACCESS, this table holds only the in-frame rearrangements with V and J called that TCRdb kept. Clones are partly lost; checked studies trace under half to an unresolved V gene and leave the rest unexplained. The V and J calls and clone size are taken from that table; D and trimming were inferred from the DNA. For this sample there are about 140,000 clones; approximately 95% appear just once. Clones ranked in the top ten supply roughly 7% of the sample.

This sample stems from a study of T cell responses to AZD1222 COVID-19 vaccine (dated by TCRdb to the early 2020s). For the wider study: TCR sequencing was performed for over 230 trial participants, of whom around 200 were given two doses of AZD1222 and 26 were given two doses of MenACWY control vaccine. Trial participants were enrolled into age subgroups of 18-55, 56-69 and 70-plus years, which contained approximately 150, 28 and 58 TCR-sequenced participants, respectively.

What the study reported, not specific to this receptor: After two AZD1222 doses, both the breadth and the depth of spike-specific TCRs were significantly higher than at day 0 and than in MenACWY recipients. No day 14 peak-response samples were available, so repertoires were characterized only after the peak T cell response. Reportedly, close to half of the unique spike-specific TCRs recognized epitopes lying outside the regions that are mutated in the B.1.351 and B.1.1.7 variants. Participants were mostly white British, with more females than males. The authors suggested clonal diversity may have been underestimated. The vaccine-associated CD4 TCRs covered the entire spike protein, and the dominant responses fell in regions 160-218 and 743-854. In the small 56-69-year group, the increase in depth fell short of significance, most likely because of low power. Only six or seven AZD1222 recipients were SARS-CoV-2 seropositive at baseline, limiting conclusions about previously exposed vaccinees.

This sequence originates from an adult who received the AZD1222 COVID-19 vaccine. The input for sequencing was peripheral blood, taken 28 days after the second AZD1222 dose. In this chain, TRBV15 is recombined with TRBJ2-3; the D gene cannot be named for sure. The sequenced DNA: TGTGCCACCAGCAGAGGTGGGTCGCTCACAGATACGCAGTATTTT. Translated, it reads CATSRGGSLTDTQYF.